The 20 T cell receptor beta chains listed next were all sequenced from one sample in a study of cytomegalovirus exposure and HLA in healthy donors. Amplification used 60 Vbeta primers and 13 Jbeta primers. TCRdb's copy holds only in-frame clones and misses some; the assay was immunoSEQ multiplex PCR. Of approximately 150,000 clones detected, around 65% appear once; the ten largest clones hold roughly 6%. Material: PBMCs. The source of these receptors is a woman in her fifties or sixties in good health and CMV-seronegative.

J is TRBJ2-5 and V is TRBV6-5; 10 nucleotides match TRBD2. With 0 bases clipped from V and 4 bases from J, the junction kept 5 bases outside the gene matches. The CDR3 totals 16 residues. CDR1 MNHEY and CDR2 SVGAGI come from the germline V gene. The CDR3 protein is CASSYSTLAGAETQYF. The CDR3 DNA reads as TGTGCCAGCAGTTACTCGACCCTAGCGGGAGCAGAGACCCAGTACTTC.

This rearrangement joins TRBV18 to TRBJ1-5; no reliable D call. Germline CDR1 is KGHSH and CDR2 is LQKENI. The CDR3 runs to 13 residues. Trimming cost V 3 bases and J 5 bases, with 8 bases left between them. For the CDR3, the DNA is TGTGCCAGCTCACCGGGGAGCGATCAGCCCCAGCATTTT. Its protein is CASSPGSDQPQHF. The whole variable domain, filled in from reference TRBV18 and TRBJ1-5, reads NAGVMQNPRHLVRRRGQEARLRCSPMKGHSHVYWYRQLPEEGLKFMVYLQKENIIDESGMPKERFSAEFPKEGPSILRIQQVVRGDSAAYFCASSPGSDQPQHFGDGTRLSIL.

The genes are TRBV7-2 and TRBJ2-7; D remains ambiguous. Between the trimmed V and J ends, which lost 0 bases and 7 bases, there was a span of 13 bases. This CDR3 region has 14 residues. Germline loops: CDR1 SGHTA, CDR2 FQGNSA. CDR3 residues: CASSLAIGVGEQYF. In DNA form, the CDR3 reads TGTGCCAGCAGCTTAGCGATCGGAGTCGGAGAGCAGTACTTC.

The CDR3 sequence: CASSLSTSGRYNEQFF. DNA of the CDR3: TGCGCCAGCAGCTTGTCGACTAGCGGGAGGTACAATGAGCAGTTCTTC. This chain links TRBV5-1 with TRBJ2-1; 13 positions agree with TRBD2. The CDR3 is made up of 16 amino acids. With V trimmed by 1 base and J by 4 bases, 2 bases remained unmatched. From germline, CDR1 is SGHRS and CDR2 YFSETQ.

The rearrangement links TRBV5-1 to TRBJ1-6, with 9 bases identical to TRBD1. Germline loops: CDR1 SGHRS, CDR2 YFSETQ. This CDR3 has 16 residues. With V trimmed by 4 bases and J by 9 bases, 11 bases remained unmatched. The CDR3 sequence is CASSPSTTGGGSPLHF. DNA for the CDR3: TGCGCCAGCAGCCCTAGTACCACAGGGGGCGGTTCACCCCTCCACTTT.

This sequence joins TRBV27 and TRBJ2-2; 8 bases align to TRBD2. Trimming cost V 10 bases and J 5 bases; bases outside gene matches: 9. The CDR3 covers 14 residues. Germline CDR1 reads MNHEY; CDR2 reads SMNVEV (reference sequence). The CDR3 nucleotides read TGTGCCACCAACGGGAGGGGGGGTACCGGGGAGCTGTTTTTT. Protein: CATNGRGGTGELFF.

This clone has more than one count but fewer than ten. This rearrangement joins TRBV6-5 to TRBJ1-1, with 9 positions matching TRBD1. CDR1 MNHEY and CDR2 SVGAGI come from the germline V gene. This CDR3 has 12 residues. The ends lost 6 bases at V and 5 bases at J; junction bases unmatched: 1. The CDR3 sequence: CASRDRGTEAFF. For the CDR3, the DNA is TGTGCCAGCAGGGACAGGGGAACTGAAGCTTTCTTT.

The sample holds a few counts of this clone. This chain connects TRBV6-1 to TRBJ2-3, with 9 bases identical to TRBD2. The CDR3 extends over 15 amino acids. Trimming took 2 bases from V and 2 from J; bases not matched to a gene: 2. Germline CDR1 and CDR2: MNHNS and SASEGT. The CDR3 sequence: CASSETSGYTDTQYF. In DNA, the CDR3 is TGTGCCAGCAGTGAAACTAGCGGGTACACAGATACGCAGTATTTT.

The chain uses TRBV19 and TRBJ2-1, with 12 bases identical to TRBD1. The trim removed 6 bases at V and 3 bases at J, leaving 3 bases unmatched. The CDR3 length is 15 residues. Germline V gene lookup returns CDR1 LNHDA and CDR2 SQIVND (reference sequence). The CDR3 loop is CASRGTGGFYNEQFF. The CDR3, as DNA: TGTGCCAGTAGAGGGACAGGGGGCTTCTACAATGAGCAGTTCTTC.

The chain couples TRBV9 to TRBJ2-1; tentative D call: TRBD2 (6 bases). V was clipped by 3 bases and J by 0 bases, with 7 bases between them. CDR3 length: 14 residues. Germline V gives CDR1 SGDLS, CDR2 YYNGEE. The CDR3 reads CASSGRDSYNEQFF. CDR3 DNA: TGTGCCAGCAGCGGGAGGGACTCCTACAATGAGCAGTTCTTC.

This clone turned up a few times. CDR3 DNA sequence: TGTGCCACCAGCAGAGGAGCCGGGAGGAGGACAGATACGCAGTATTTT. Translation gives CATSRGAGRRTDTQYF. The chain employs TRBV15 and TRBJ2-3; 7 bases are a match to TRBD2. Germline V gives CDR1 LNHNV, CDR2 YYDKDF (reference sequence). J was trimmed by 3 bases and V by 1 base; bases with no gene match: 7. There are 16 residues in the CDR3.

This chain joins TRBV7-2 and TRBJ2-4; 8 bases map to TRBD1. The CDR3 spans 15 residues. The J segment lost 9 bases and the V segment lost 3 bases, leaving 10 bases of the junction unmatched. Germline values: CDR1 SGHTA, CDR2 FQGNSA. In DNA form, the CDR3 reads TGTGCCAGCAGCTTTAGGCTGGCAGGGGGCGGCATTCAGTACTTC. Protein: CASSFRLAGGGIQYF.

This rearrangement joins TRBV27 to TRBJ1-4, with 8 bases fitting TRBD1. Germline V gene lookup returns CDR1 MNHEY and CDR2 SMNVEV (reference sequence). Losses at the gene ends were 10 bases for V and 10 bases for J; bases not matched to a gene: 14. This CDR3 comprises 14 residues. CDR3 protein: CATRRWQGAGKLFF. For the CDR3, the DNA is TGTGCCACCAGACGGTGGCAGGGGGCCGGAAAACTGTTTTTT.

The V gene is TRBV29-1, the J gene TRBJ2-3; D is uncertain. Trimming cost V 8 bases and J 5 bases, with 8 bases left between them. The germline V gene encodes CDR1 SQVTM and CDR2 ANQGSEA. The CDR3 loop spans 10 amino acids. The CDR3 DNA reads TGCAGCTCCCGCGAAGATACGCAGTATTTT. As protein: CSSREDTQYF.

This clone was observed many times. The chain employs TRBV5-1 and TRBJ2-7; D might be TRBD2 (5 bases). Germline CDR1 SGHRS, CDR2 YFSETQ. This CDR3 region has 16 residues. Trimming pared 0 bases from V and 0 bases from J, leaving 13 bases between. The CDR3 DNA reads TGCGCCAGCAGCTTGGGTGCGGGCGAAAGCTCCTACGAGCAGTACTTC. As protein: CASSLGAGESSYEQYF.

This chain's CDR3 is CASSYRPDSYQPQHF. CDR3 DNA: TGTGCCAGCAGTTACAGGCCGGACAGCTATCAGCCCCAGCATTTT. The V gene is TRBV6-6, the J gene TRBJ1-5, with a tentative D call TRBD1 (6 bases). Germline V gene lookup returns CDR1 MNHNY and CDR2 SVGAGI (reference sequence). The CDR3 length is 15 residues. Trimming left V 2 bases short and J 5 bases short, with 13 bases between.

This clone was seen only once. V gene TRBV2 combines with J gene TRBJ1-5, with D hard to call. Germline CDR1 reads SNHLY; CDR2 reads FYNNEI. The CDR3 totals 15 residues. The ends were cut back, 5 bases at V and 0 bases at J, with 11 bases in the middle. CDR3 nucleotide sequence: TGTGCCAGCAGTAGTGAGGCTACTAGCAATCAGCCCCAGCATTTT. As protein: CASSSEATSNQPQHF. The variable domain in full, completed from reference TRBV2 and TRBJ1-5, reads EPEVTQTPSHQVTQMGQEVILRCVPISNHLYFYWYRQILGQKVEFLVSFYNNEISEKSEIFDDQFSVERPDGSNFTLKIRSTKLEDSAMYFCASSSEATSNQPQHFGDGTRLSIL.

The V call is TRBV7-2, the J call TRBJ2-7; TRBD1 aligns across 11 bases. J gave up 6 bases and V 3 bases, and 7 bases lay outside the gene matches. In germline, CDR1 is SGHTA, CDR2 FQGNSA. The CDR3 has 15 amino acids. As DNA, the CDR3 is TGTGCCAGCAGCTTGGAAGGGACAGGGGGTCTCGAGCAGTACTTC. Encoded protein: CASSLEGTGGLEQYF. Filled out from reference TRBV7-2 and TRBJ2-7, the complete variable domain reads GAGVSQSPSNKVTEKGKDVELRCDPISGHTALYWYRQSLGQGLEFLIYFQGNSAPDKSGLPSDRFSAERTGGSVSTLTIQRTQQEDSAVYLCASSLEGTGGLEQYFGPGTRLTVT.

The chain joins TRBV19 to TRBJ1-5; D is undetermined. V was clipped by 5 bases and J by 5 bases, with 13 bases between them. In germline, CDR1 is LNHDA, CDR2 SQIVND (reference sequence). The CDR3 contains 14 residues. CDR3 bases: TGTGCCAGTAGTCCAGCACCGGGGTATCAGCCCCAGCATTTT. Its translation: CASSPAPGYQPQHF.

The V and J genes are TRBV5-1 and TRBJ2-5; weak D call: TRBD2 (6 bases). Germline CDR1 and CDR2: SGHRS and YFSETQ. The V gene lost 2 bases and the J gene lost 2 bases, with 10 bases spanning the gap. The CDR3 contains 14 residues. The chain's CDR3 is CASSFPGGQETQYF. CDR3 sequence (DNA): TGCGCCAGCAGCTTCCCCGGGGGACAAGAGACCCAGTACTTC.